The 10 T cell receptor beta chains below were found in one sample sequenced in a study of tumor-infiltrating lymphocytes in primary liver carcinoma listed by TCRdb under 2017. Sequencing took place on an Illumina HiSeq 2500. Starting from approximately 500 ng total RNA, TCRbeta-specific cDNA was produced by reverse transcription with a constant-region primer and ProtoScript II reverse transcriptase. Three nested multiplex PCR rounds, following a slightly modified ARM-PCR procedure, were used to build the TCRbeta libraries. The first two PCR rounds used multiplex TRBV1-TRBV30 forward primers with a Cbeta reverse primer, each for 10 cycles. TCRdb's own reprocessing of the public reads used fastp at Q25 and MiXCR and kept productive beta chains. Rows matching on CDR3 protein sequence are summarized as one entry with the most common DNA and genes. This sample comprises 75,000 to 90,000 distinct CDR3 sequences, 72% of them detected only once. Of the sample, just under 20% is held by the ten largest clones.

Without any cell sorting, total RNA and DNA were co-extracted from roughly 20-30 mg of bulk tissue using the AllPrep DNA/RNA mini kit. The sample taken for sequencing was liver tumor tissue from sampling region 1. In light of the paper, this sample's cell subset or site label describes: tumor region T1, superior pole. Receptors were obtained from a man in his forties or fifties with primary liver carcinoma and hepatitis B virus infection.

Comments on this clonotype: The final CDR3 position lacks the conserved phenylalanine or tryptophan, pointing to a likely read error. The limits of the CDR3 on the DNA are not certain, so only TCRdb's listed CDR3 is given. The chain combines TRBV29-1 with TRBJ2-3; the listed D gene, TRBD1, was not tested against the DNA. CDR1 is SQVTM and CDR2 is ANQGSEA in the germline V gene. The CDR3 is 15 amino acids in total, end residues counted. The CDR3 loop is CSVRKTPDYTDTQNL.

On this clonotype: Germline and junction disagree at one end, which may indicate a read error. V and J are TRBV11-2 and TRBJ1-4; D unclear. The CDR3 contains 14 residues. CDR1 and CDR2 (germline): SGHAT, FQNNGV. CDR3 nucleotides: TGTGCCAGCAGGGATACAGAGGGCAATGAAAAACTGCTCTTT. Translated, it gives CASRDTEGNEKLLF.

Concerning this clonotype: The junction differs from germline at one of its ends, possibly a read error. The V and J genes are TRBV29-1 and TRBJ2-7, with D possibly matching TRBD2 (6 bases). This CDR3 has 13 residues. Germline V gene lookup returns CDR1 SQVTM and CDR2 ANQGSEA. The CDR3 nucleotides are TGCAGAGTCGGTAACGGGAGAGGCTACGAGCAGTATTTC. It is translated as CRVGNGRGYEQYF.

Remarks on this clonotype: At one of its ends the junction is not consistent with the germline gene, which may arise from a read error. The chain uses TRBV11-1 and TRBJ2-1; D gene uncertain. Germline V gene sequence: CDR1 SGHAT, CDR2 FQDESV (reference sequence). The CDR3 runs to 13 residues. The CDR3 is CASSLGRANRQFF. In DNA form, the CDR3 reads TGCGCCAGCAGCTTAGGCCGGGCAAATCGGCAGTTCTTC. Full variable domain (outside the CDR3, taken from reference TRBV11-1 and TRBJ2-1): EAEVAQSPRYKITEKSQAVAFWCDPISGHATLYWYRQILGQGPELLVQFQDESVVDDSQLPKDRFSAERLKGVDSTLKIQPAELGDSAMYLCASSLGRANRQFFGPGTRLTVL.

This clonotype was observed at least ten times. J is TRBJ2-7 and V is TRBV5-1; TRBD2 agrees at 9 bases. V trimming: 4 bases; J trimming: 3 bases; junction bases outside the gene matches: 8. In germline, CDR1 is SGHRS, CDR2 YFSETQ. The CDR3 consists of 15 residues. The DNA of the CDR3 is TGCGCCAGCAGCACAACCGGGACTAGCTACTACGAGCAGTACTTC. It specifies CASSTTGTSYYEQYF.

Ten or more counts support this clonotype. The chain has TRBV6-1 and TRBJ1-5; D unclear. The germline V gene has CDR1 MNHNS and CDR2 SASEGT. CDR3 length equals 15 residues. The germline V and J ends were trimmed by 5 bases and 0 bases, with 11 bases remaining between them. CDR3: CASSYTHDSNQPQHF. The CDR3 nucleotides are TGTGCCAGCAGTTATACACACGATAGCAATCAGCCCCAGCATTTT.

On this clonotype itself: An end of the junction differs from the germline gene, which may be a read error. This sequence joins TRBV28 and TRBJ2-7, with 7 bases lining up with TRBD1. This CDR3 comprises 14 residues. CDR1 and CDR2 from the germline V gene are MDHEN and SYDVKM. The CDR3 sequence: CASTKGARGYEQYF. CDR3 in DNA: TGTGCCAGCACCAAGGGGGCAAGGGGCTACGAGCAATACTTC.

Points on this clonotype: A junction boundary mismatches the germline segment, possibly from a read error. The chain carries TRBV6-5 and TRBJ1-6, with a weak D call TRBD1 (5 bases). Germline-derived CDR1 and CDR2 are MNHEY and SVGAGI. The CDR3 loop spans 14 amino acids. The DNA of the CDR3 is TGTGCCAGTAGTCCCCGGGGGAGCGGTTCACCCATCCACTTT. This encodes CASSPRGSGSPIHF.

The rearrangement joins TRBV10-3 to TRBJ1-4, with no clear D. Germline V gives CDR1 ENHRY, CDR2 SYGVKD. V was cut by 0 bases and J by 5 bases, with 13 bases left in between. This CDR3 region has 16 residues. As DNA, the CDR3 is TGTGCCATCAGTGAGTCCGCAGAACAGAAAAATGAAAAACTGTTTTTT. Translated: CAISESAEQKNEKLFF.

On this clonotype: Mismatch with germline at one junction end may stem from a read error. The chain is built from TRBV12-3 or TRBV12-4 and TRBJ1-1; D gene ambiguous. CDR3 length: 12 amino acids. Here the CDR3 DNA reads TGTGCCAGCAGCCGGGCAAACACTGAAACTTTCTTT. It codes for CASSRANTETFF.